The 4 T cell receptor beta chains below all came from one sample that was sequenced in a study of vaccination and CD4 T cells after COVID-19. Via MiXCR, TCRdb re-called the PCR reads, giving one row per CDR3 protein. Counted here are about 20,000 distinct CDR3 sequences, around 58% occurring once; the ten biggest clones make up around 1.1%. Here the sequenced sample was CD4+ T cells from blood, taken before SARS-CoV-2 vaccination. Every receptor here comes from a human donor who had recovered from COVID-19.

This chain connects TRBV29-1 to TRBJ2-2; D tentatively fits TRBD1 or TRBD2 (5 bases each). CDR3 length: 14 amino acids. From germline, CDR1 is SQVTM and CDR2 ANQGSEA. The ends were cut back, 5 bases at V and 1 base at J, with 11 bases in the middle. CDR3 sequence reads: CSVTGTLNTGELFF. In DNA form, the CDR3 reads TGCAGCGTTACCGGGACGCTGAACACCGGGGAGCTGTTTTTT.

V usage is TRBV27 and J usage is TRBJ2-3; 11 bases match TRBD2. V lost 6 bases to trimming and J lost 11 bases; unmatched junction nucleotides: 10. The CDR3 contains 14 residues. CDR1 and CDR2 from the germline V gene are MNHEY and SMNVEV (reference sequence). The CDR3 sequence is CASSWGLAEAEQYF. Written as DNA, the CDR3 is TGTGCCAGCAGCTGGGGACTAGCGGAGGCAGAGCAGTATTTT.

V and J are TRBV6-2 or TRBV6-3 and TRBJ2-3, with 14 bases lining up with TRBD2. The germline CDR1 and CDR2 sequences are MNHEY and SVGEGT. V trimming: 2 bases; J trimming: 2 bases; junction bases outside the gene matches: 15. CDR3 size: 21 residues. The chain's CDR3 is CASSYRRGTSGSIRITDTQYF. The CDR3 bases are TGTGCCAGCAGTTACCGTCGGGGGACTAGCGGGAGTATTCGAATCACAGATACGCAGTATTTT.

This clonotype has only a few counts. This chain uses TRBV20-1 with TRBJ2-6; D is ambiguous. V lost 0 bases and J 2 bases, leaving 14 bases between the germline ends. Germline loops: CDR1 DFQATT, CDR2 SNEGSKA (reference sequence). This CDR3 comprises 17 residues. The CDR3, as DNA: TGCAGTGCTAGAGACCAGGTTCGGGTTCCTGGGGCCAACGTCCTGACTTTC. Protein product: CSARDQVRVPGANVLTF.